This TCR beta chain was sequenced for a study of T-cell memory formation after mild COVID-19. As for the study in general: The study found TCR clusters largely donor specific.

This clonotype was recorded a few times. Antigen: not known. The germline CDR1 and CDR2 sequences are LGHDT and YNNKEL (reference sequence). V trimming: 1 base; J trimming: 5 bases; junction bases outside the gene matches: 5. The CDR3 totals 18 residues. General study points: A second wave expanding day 15 to 37 was CD4+-biased; contracting clones were balanced. There were some responding clones in pre-infection memory, which suggested that cross-reactive memory had joined. There was no confirmation that second-wave clones peaking on day 37 were SARS-CoV-2 specific.

TCRdb passed the 5' RACE reads through MiXCR, listing each CDR3 protein once. Altogether about 180,000 distinct CDR3 sequences are present, under 20% being singletons, with the ten largest covering about 2%. Sequenced sample: PBMCs or a T cell subset sorted from them (not recorded which). This TCR was sampled from an adult woman who had mild COVID-19 (a few samples of this study predate the infection). Cell type and time point are not known. The chain couples TRBV3-1 to TRBJ2-2, with 15 bases matching TRBD2. The CDR3 coding sequence is TGTGCCAGCAGCCAAGTCCCCGGGACTAGCGGGAGGACCGGGGAGCTGTTTTTT. It is translated as CASSQVPGTSGRTGELFF.